One and the same sample provided the 8 T cell receptor beta chains below, sequenced in a study of shared clonotypes between healthy human individuals. Data came from immunoSEQ multiplex PCR; TCRdb stores just in-frame clones and leaves some out. The sample has 2 million to 2.5 million clones, approximately 95% seen once. Sequencing input: naive CD4+ T cells from PBMCs. Specified subset: CD45RA+ positively selected. The receptor source for this set is a young man in good health. Some clones in this sample may be carry-over from other donors' samples.

This chain links TRBV5-1 with TRBJ1-3; possible D gene TRBD1, 6 bases. Germline lookup yields CDR1 SGHRS and CDR2 YFSETQ. The CDR3 totals 15 residues. The V gene lost 4 bases and the J gene lost 7 bases, with 18 bases spanning the gap. CDR3 in amino acids: CASSKEGGIGNTIYF. As DNA, the CDR3 is TGCGCCAGCAGCAAAGAGGGGGGGATAGGGAACACCATATATTTT.

The CDR3 loop reads CASSYRMVSGPDTQYF. The CDR3 DNA reads TGTGCCAGCAGTTACAGAATGGTCAGCGGCCCAGATACGCAGTATTTT. The V and J genes are TRBV6-5 and TRBJ2-3; D possibly corresponds to TRBD2 (5 bases). Trimming took off 2 bases at V and 4 bases at J, with 16 bases between the two ends. The CDR3 extends over 16 amino acids. Per germline, CDR1 MNHEY and CDR2 SVGAGI.

This clone was observed once. The V call is TRBV9, the J call TRBJ2-1; 12 bases are shared with TRBD2. The V gene's germline CDR1 is SGDLS and CDR2 YYNGEE. V lost 3 bases to trimming and J lost 7 bases; unmatched junction nucleotides: 8. The CDR3 has 16 amino acids. In DNA, the CDR3 is TGTGCCAGCAGCGCCCTAGCGGGAGGGGGGCTGAATGAGCAGTTCTTC. This sequence encodes CASSALAGGGLNEQFF.

The gene calls are TRBV11-2 and TRBJ2-1; D uncertain. Germline V gene sequence: CDR1 SGHAT, CDR2 FQNNGV. This CDR3 is built from 17 residues. V was shortened by 5 bases and J by 0 bases, with 17 bases between the two germline ends. The CDR3 is CASSLFRPSSSYNEQFF. The DNA of the CDR3 is TGTGCCAGCAGCCTCTTCAGACCGTCGAGCTCCTACAATGAGCAGTTCTTC.

The chain recombines TRBV28 with TRBJ2-2, with TRBD1 matching over 7 bases. The ends lost 8 bases at V and 7 bases at J; junction bases unmatched: 7. This CDR3 region has 13 residues. From germline, CDR1 is MDHEN and CDR2 SYDVKM. The CDR3 nucleotides are TGTGCCAGCCACAGAGGGGGCGGCGGGGAGCTGTTTTTT. This translates into CASHRGGGGELFF.

CDR3 sequence: CASSDRGSTNEKLFF. CDR3 nucleotides: TGTGCCAGCAGTGACAGGGGCTCAACTAATGAAAAACTGTTTTTT. V usage is TRBV28 and J usage is TRBJ1-4, with TRBD1 identical over 8 bases. Germline trimming cut 5 bases from V and 0 bases from J; bases unmatched to any gene: 2. CDR3 length equals 15 residues. Germline V gives CDR1 MDHEN, CDR2 SYDVKM.

This chain joins TRBV7-9 and TRBJ1-2; a possible D gene is TRBD1 (6 bases). V lost 5 bases, J lost 5 bases, and 12 bases lay in between. The CDR3 runs to 13 residues. Per germline, CDR1 SEHNR and CDR2 FQNEAQ (reference sequence). The CDR3: CASSRQGLYGYTF. CDR3 in DNA: TGTGCCAGCAGCCGCCAGGGGTTATATGGCTACACCTTC.

This chain joins TRBV5-1 and TRBJ1-2; weak D call: TRBD1 (6 bases). CDR3 length: 14 amino acids. Germline lookup yields CDR1 SGHRS and CDR2 YFSETQ. The V gene lost 0 bases and the J gene lost 4 bases, with 10 bases spanning the gap. CDR3 sequence (DNA): TGCGCCAGCAGCTTGGAAGGACAGTCCTATGGCTACACCTTC. It is translated as CASSLEGQSYGYTF.